The source of this TCR beta chain is a study of vaccination effects on CD4 cells after COVID-19. Germline-derived CDR1 and CDR2 are MNHNS and SASEGT. V was cut by 2 bases and J by 4 bases, with 5 bases left in between. This CDR3 has 12 residues. Antigen-specific CD4+ T cell clonotypes were called by their expansion after viral peptide-pool culture in ViraFEST. Scientists isolated CD4+ T cells after a roughly 9-day culture period ended. Infection with SARS-CoV-2 occurred in the person between March and December 2020, and PCR confirmed it. Days 3 and 7 saw half the medium replaced with IL-2 medium. The repertoire was sequenced with immunoSEQ multiplex PCR; TCRdb's copy has only in-frame clones and lacks some. This table holds about 36,000 clones, over 60% found once. About this clone: Antigen specificity is unknown.

The gene calls are TRBV6-1 and TRBJ1-1; no clear D. The sequenced sample was CD4+ T cells from PBMCs cultured with HCoV-NL63 spike peptides, obtained before COVID-19 vaccination. This TCR was sampled from a human donor who had a prior SARS-CoV-2 infection. The CDR3 spells CASSESGTEAFF. The CDR3 DNA sequence: TGTGCCAGCAGTGAAAGCGGCACTGAAGCTTTCTTT.